The 20 T cell receptor beta chains below come from one sample, sequenced in a study of cytomegalovirus exposure and HLA in healthy donors. Amplification used 60 Vbeta primers and 13 Jbeta primers. Sequencing used immunoSEQ multiplex PCR; TCRdb keeps in-frame clones, though not all of them. This table has over 50,000 clones, about four fifths appearing once. Sequenced: PBMCs. The receptors come from a man in his fifties or sixties in good health and CMV-seropositive.

Concerning this clone itself: At one boundary the junction diverges from the germline segment, which might be a read error. This chain uses TRBV4-3 with TRBJ2-2; a weak D match, TRBD2 (6 bases). This CDR3 region has 17 residues. The germline gives CDR1 LGHNA, CDR2 YSLEER. The CDR3 protein is CVSSQEGRGGTTGELFF. As DNA, the CDR3 is TGCGTCAGCAGCCAAGAGGGGAGAGGAGGGACCACCGGGGAGCTGTTTTTT.

The CDR3 loop reads CASSLATTSRGEAFF. The CDR3, as DNA: TGTGCCAGCAGCTTAGCCACGACCTCCCGGGGTGAAGCTTTCTTT. The rearrangement joins TRBV7-2 to TRBJ1-1; D gene ambiguous. CDR1 SGHTA and CDR2 FQGNSA come from the germline V gene. The CDR3 contains 15 residues. Trimming cost V 0 bases and J 7 bases, with 15 bases left between them.

The chain has TRBV4-3 and TRBJ1-4; D might be TRBD1 (6 bases). CDR3 length equals 16 residues. CDR1 is LGHNA and CDR2 is YSLEER in the germline V gene. The V end was cut by 4 bases, the J end by 2 bases, with 14 bases between. The chain's CDR3 is CASSPTGTRTNEKLFF. The DNA for the CDR3 is TGCGCCAGCAGCCCTACAGGGACCCGCACTAATGAAAAACTGTTTTTT.

The V and J genes are TRBV25-1 and TRBJ2-5; possible D gene TRBD2, 6 bases. The J call is doubtful: the DNA matches TRBJ2-7 better. The CDR3 runs 13 residues. The germline V gene encodes CDR1 MGHDK and CDR2 SYGVNS. This chain's CDR3 is CASRGLGSYEQYF. DNA for the CDR3: TGTGCCAGCAGGGGACTGGGCTCCTACGAGCAGTACTTC.

V and J are TRBV19 and TRBJ2-5; tentative D call: TRBD2 (7 bases). V gave up 7 bases and J gave up 2 bases, with 20 bases separating them. The germline gives CDR1 LNHDA, CDR2 SQIVND (reference sequence). The CDR3 is made up of 16 amino acids. The CDR3 coding sequence is TGTGCCAGTATGGAGGGGGGTGCGGGGGTACAAGAGACCCAGTACTTC. Protein product: CASMEGGAGVQETQYF.

The chain combines TRBV4-1 with TRBJ2-1, with D perhaps TRBD2 (6 bases). The CDR3 runs to 16 residues. Trimming left V 4 bases short and J 10 bases short, with 23 bases between. The germline gives CDR1 MGHRA, CDR2 YSYEKL. The CDR3 sequence is CASSPIRVGAGQEQFF. The DNA of the CDR3 is TGCGCCAGCAGCCCGATCCGCGTGGGAGCGGGCCAGGAGCAGTTCTTC.

This chain uses TRBV6-1 with TRBJ2-7; D is ambiguous. This CDR3 spans 11 amino acids. Trimming took 1 base from V and 5 from J, leaving 3 bases between them. Germline loops: CDR1 MNHNS, CDR2 SASEGT. CDR3 region: CASSEGDEQYF. CDR3 bases: TGTGCCAGCAGTGAAGGAGACGAGCAGTACTTC.

J is TRBJ2-7 and V is TRBV6-5; TRBD2 matches at 7 bases. The CDR3 extends over 14 amino acids. Germline V gene data show CDR1 as MNHEY and CDR2 as SVGAGI. Germline trimming cut 7 bases from V and 0 bases from J; bases unmatched to any gene: 6. CDR3 coding DNA: TGTGCCAGCACGGCCGGGGGGAGCTCCTACGAGCAGTACTTC. It yields the protein CASTAGGSSYEQYF.

The rearrangement uses TRBV9 and TRBJ2-2, with 11 bases aligning to TRBD2. There are 16 residues in the CDR3. Trimming took 7 bases from V and 4 from J; bases not matched to a gene: 9. Looked up from germline, CDR1 is SGDLS and CDR2 is YYNGEE. The CDR3 DNA sequence: TGTGCCAGCGCTCCGGGACTAGCGGATATCACCGGGGAGCTGTTTTTT. The encoded protein is CASAPGLADITGELFF.

The gene calls are TRBV18 and TRBJ2-5; D perhaps matches TRBD2 (5 bases). CDR1 and CDR2 (germline): KGHSH, LQKENI. Trimming took off 5 bases at V and 3 bases at J, with 7 bases between the two ends. This CDR3 is built from 12 residues. The CDR3 region has the DNA TGTGCCAGCTCAGAGGAGGAAGAGACCCAGTACTTC. The encoded protein is CASSEEEETQYF.

The V and J genes are TRBV6-5 and TRBJ2-7; 8 bases line up with TRBD1. J was trimmed by 4 bases and V by 5 bases; bases with no gene match: 7. The CDR3 is 14 residues long. The germline CDR1 and CDR2 sequences are MNHEY and SVGAGI. The CDR3 loop reads CASSGQGGEYEQYF. The CDR3 DNA is TGTGCCAGCAGTGGACAGGGCGGGGAGTACGAGCAGTACTTC.

This clone occurred a few times. The genes are TRBV7-3 and TRBJ1-1; weak D call: TRBD1 (6 bases). Trimming took off 5 bases at V and 4 bases at J, with 11 bases between the two ends. The CDR3 runs to 13 residues. The germline CDR1 and CDR2 sequences are SGHTA and FQGTGA. CDR3 coding DNA: TGTGCCAGCAGCCTACAGGGAGTCACTGAAGCTTTCTTT. Its protein product is CASSLQGVTEAFF.

The rearrangement uses TRBV30 and TRBJ2-5; 10 bases match TRBD1. V was pared by 5 bases and J by 4 bases, with 7 bases of the junction left unmatched. CDR1 is GTSNPN and CDR2 is SVGIG in the germline V gene (reference sequence). CDR3 length: 14 amino acids. As DNA, the CDR3 is TGTGCCTGGGTTCCGGGACAGGGGCGAGAGACCCAGTACTTC. This gives the protein CAWVPGQGRETQYF.

The V call is TRBV29-1, the J call TRBJ2-3, with 8 bases identical to TRBD1. The V gene end was trimmed by 5 bases and the J gene end by 4 bases; junction bases not matched to a gene: 5. This CDR3 region has 13 residues. Germline V gene data show CDR1 as SQVTM and CDR2 as ANQGSEA. The chain's CDR3 is CSVRDRSPDTQYF. CDR3 coding DNA: TGCAGCGTTAGGGACAGGTCTCCAGATACGCAGTATTTT.

This clone has a handful of counts. The junction shows a germline mismatch at one end, possibly a read error. This rearrangement joins TRBV27 to TRBJ2-1, with 7 bases aligning to TRBD1. This CDR3 is built from 14 residues. The germline V gene has CDR1 MNHEY and CDR2 SMNVEV (reference sequence). The CDR3 region is CARRIQGVNNEPFF. DNA for the CDR3: TGTGCCCGCAGGATCCAGGGGGTGAACAATGAGCCGTTCTTC.

The chain uses TRBV6-1 and TRBJ2-1; maybe TRBD2 (5 bases). Between the trimmed V and J ends, which lost 7 bases and 10 bases, there was a span of 11 bases. This CDR3 is built from 11 residues. CDR1 and CDR2 from the germline V gene are MNHNS and SASEGT. CDR3 sequence: CASTPSSEQFF. CDR3 sequence (DNA): TGTGCCAGCACCCCTAGCTCAGAGCAGTTCTTC.

This chain connects TRBV29-1 to TRBJ2-5, with D perhaps matching TRBD1 (6 bases). Germline V gene sequence: CDR1 SQVTM, CDR2 ANQGSEA. The CDR3 loop spans 13 amino acids. The V gene lost 7 bases and the J gene lost 0 bases, with 12 bases spanning the gap. CDR3 DNA: TGCAGCGCCTGGGGACACAACCAAGAGACCCAGTACTTC. It is translated as CSAWGHNQETQYF.

V usage is TRBV10-2 and J usage is TRBJ2-7; TRBD2 matches at 9 bases. The CDR3 length is 14 residues. The germline V gene encodes CDR1 WSHSY and CDR2 SAAADI. V dropped 6 bases and J dropped 5; count of bases not matched to a gene: 8. DNA for the CDR3: TGCGCCAGCAGGGAGGTAGCGGGAGTAAACGAGCAGTACTTC. Protein product: CASREVAGVNEQYF.

This clone was detected only once. J is TRBJ2-3 and V is TRBV6-1; D is undetermined. Per germline, CDR1 MNHNS and CDR2 SASEGT. The CDR3 loop spans 13 amino acids. V shed 0 bases and J shed 6 bases, with 7 bases lying between them. The chain's CDR3 is CASSEALEDTQYF. The CDR3, as DNA: TGTGCCAGCAGTGAAGCGCTTGAGGATACGCAGTATTTT.

This rearrangement joins TRBV18 to TRBJ2-1, with TRBD2 matching 14 bases. Trimming removed 3 bases from V and 9 bases from J; junction bases left unmatched: 4. This CDR3 has 15 amino acids. Germline values: CDR1 KGHSH, CDR2 LQKENI. The CDR3 DNA reads TGTGCCAGCTCACCTGGACTAGCGGGAGGCACTGAGCAGTTCTTC. Translation: CASSPGLAGGTEQFF.